This T cell receptor (beta chain) was identified in a study of cytotoxic CD8 clonotypes in ibrutinib-treated CLL. Some clones are missing from TCRdb's copy, which holds only in-frame ones; the method was immunoSEQ multiplex PCR. Of more than 110,000 clones in the sample, under 95% are singletons; the top ten hold roughly 10%. This receptor was taken from a human donor with chronic lymphocytic leukemia. The starting material was PBMCs, obtained after 12 months of ibrutinib treatment.

Here the CDR3 DNA reads TGTGCCAGCAGCCAAGATGGGACTAGCGGGCCCTACAATGAGCAGTTCTTC. This encodes CASSQDGTSGPYNEQFF. The V and J genes are TRBV4-2 and TRBJ2-1; TRBD2 matches at 12 bases. This CDR3 spans 17 amino acids. V lost 0 bases, J lost 2 bases, and 2 bases stayed unmatched. Germline V gene data show CDR1 as LGHNA and CDR2 as YNFKEQ.